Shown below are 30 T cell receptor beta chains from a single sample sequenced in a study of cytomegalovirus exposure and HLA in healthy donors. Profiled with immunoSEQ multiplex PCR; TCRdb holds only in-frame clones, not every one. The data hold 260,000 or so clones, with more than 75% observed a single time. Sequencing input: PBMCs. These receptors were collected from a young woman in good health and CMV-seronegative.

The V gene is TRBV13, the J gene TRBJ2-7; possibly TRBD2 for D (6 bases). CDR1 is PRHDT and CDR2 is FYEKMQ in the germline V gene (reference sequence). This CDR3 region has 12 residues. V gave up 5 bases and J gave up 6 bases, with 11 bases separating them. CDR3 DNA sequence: TGTGCCAGCAGCGCGACTAGTTCCGAGCAGTACTTC. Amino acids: CASSATSSEQYF.

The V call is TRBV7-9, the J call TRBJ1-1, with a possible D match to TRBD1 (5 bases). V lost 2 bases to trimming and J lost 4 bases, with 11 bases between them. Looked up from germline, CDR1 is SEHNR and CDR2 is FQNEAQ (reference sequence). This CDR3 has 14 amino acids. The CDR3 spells CASSLPGSATEAFF. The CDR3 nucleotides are TGTGCCAGCAGCTTACCAGGGTCGGCCACTGAAGCTTTCTTT. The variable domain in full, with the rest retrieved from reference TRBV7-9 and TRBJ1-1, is DTGVSQNPRHKITKRGQNVTFRCDPISEHNRLYWYRQTLGQGPEFLTYFQNEAQLEKSRLLSDRFSAERPKGSFSTLEIQRTEQGDSAMYLCASSLPGSATEAFFGQGTRLTVV.

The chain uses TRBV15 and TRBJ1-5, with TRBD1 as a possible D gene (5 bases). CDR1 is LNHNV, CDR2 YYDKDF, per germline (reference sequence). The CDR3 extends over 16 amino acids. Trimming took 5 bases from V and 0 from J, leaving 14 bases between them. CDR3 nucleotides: TGTGCCACCAGCTCCACGACAGTCTATAGCAATCAGCCCCAGCATTTT. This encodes CATSSTTVYSNQPQHF.

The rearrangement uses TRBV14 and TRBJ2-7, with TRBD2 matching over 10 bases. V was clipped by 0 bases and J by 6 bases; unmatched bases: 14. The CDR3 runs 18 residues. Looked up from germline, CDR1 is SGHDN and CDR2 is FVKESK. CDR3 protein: CASSQDMSTSGFLREQYF. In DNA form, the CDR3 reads TGTGCCAGCAGCCAAGATATGTCGACTAGCGGGTTCTTGCGCGAGCAGTACTTC.

The DNA of the CDR3 is TGTGCCAGCAGCCCTACCGGCGGGACAGGAGCCTACGAGCAGTACTTC. Its translation: CASSPTGGTGAYEQYF. The rearrangement joins TRBV7-9 to TRBJ2-7; 8 bases are a match to TRBD1. CDR1 SEHNR and CDR2 FQNEAQ come from the germline V gene (reference sequence). The V segment lost 5 bases and the J segment 2 bases; nucleotides outside the gene matches: 11. The CDR3 is 16 residues long.

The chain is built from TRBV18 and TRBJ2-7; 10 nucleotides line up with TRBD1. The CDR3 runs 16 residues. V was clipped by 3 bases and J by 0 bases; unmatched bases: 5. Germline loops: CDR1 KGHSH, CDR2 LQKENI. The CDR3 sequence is CASSPSGTGVSYEQYF. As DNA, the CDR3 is TGTGCCAGCTCACCCTCCGGGACAGGGGTCTCCTACGAGCAGTACTTC.

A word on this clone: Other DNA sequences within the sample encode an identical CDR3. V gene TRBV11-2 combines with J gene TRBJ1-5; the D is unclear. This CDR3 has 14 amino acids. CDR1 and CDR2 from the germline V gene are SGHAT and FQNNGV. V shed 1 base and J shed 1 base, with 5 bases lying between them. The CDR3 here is CASSLGGSNQPQHF. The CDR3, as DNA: TGTGCCAGCAGCTTAGGTGGCAGCAATCAGCCCCAGCATTTT. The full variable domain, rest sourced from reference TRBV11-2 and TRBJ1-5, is EAGVAQSPRYKIIEKRQSVAFWCNPISGHATLYWYQQILGQGPKLLIQFQNNGVVDDSQLPKDRFSAERLKGVDSTLKIQPAKLEDSAVYLCASSLGGSNQPQHFGDGTRLSIL.

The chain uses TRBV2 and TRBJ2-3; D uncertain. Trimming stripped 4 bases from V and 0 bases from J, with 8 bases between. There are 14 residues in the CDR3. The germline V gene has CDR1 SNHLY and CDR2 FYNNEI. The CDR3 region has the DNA TGTGCCAGCAGTGGGGCGTTTAGCACAGATACGCAGTATTTT. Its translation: CASSGAFSTDTQYF.

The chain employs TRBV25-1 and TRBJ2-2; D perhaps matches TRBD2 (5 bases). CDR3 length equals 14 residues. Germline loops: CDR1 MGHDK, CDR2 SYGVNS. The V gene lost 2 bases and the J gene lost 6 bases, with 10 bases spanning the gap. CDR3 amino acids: CASSETSLAGELFF. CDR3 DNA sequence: TGTGCCAGCAGTGAAACTAGTCTGGCCGGGGAGCTGTTTTTT.

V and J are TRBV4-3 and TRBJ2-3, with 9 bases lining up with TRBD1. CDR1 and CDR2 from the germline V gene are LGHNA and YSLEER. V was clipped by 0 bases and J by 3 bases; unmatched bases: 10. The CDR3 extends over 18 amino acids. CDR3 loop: CASSQDVTGTGWTDTQYF. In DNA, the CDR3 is TGCGCCAGCAGCCAAGACGTCACCGGGACAGGGTGGACAGATACGCAGTATTTT.

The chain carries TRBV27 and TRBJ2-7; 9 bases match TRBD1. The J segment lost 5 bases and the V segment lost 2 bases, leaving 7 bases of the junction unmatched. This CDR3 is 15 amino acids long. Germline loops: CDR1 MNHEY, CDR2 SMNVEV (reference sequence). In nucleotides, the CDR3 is TGTGCCAGCAGTTTACCGGGACAGGGTGCCCACGAGCAGTACTTC. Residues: CASSLPGQGAHEQYF.

The CDR3 loop is CASGAGLSSYEQYF. In DNA, the CDR3 is TGTGCCAGCGGGGCAGGGCTAAGCTCCTACGAGCAGTACTTC. The chain links TRBV6-6 to TRBJ2-7; possibly TRBD1 for D (5 bases). This CDR3 region has 14 residues. Per germline, CDR1 MNHNY and CDR2 SVGAGI (reference sequence). V was trimmed by 8 bases and J by 0 bases, leaving 14 bases between them.

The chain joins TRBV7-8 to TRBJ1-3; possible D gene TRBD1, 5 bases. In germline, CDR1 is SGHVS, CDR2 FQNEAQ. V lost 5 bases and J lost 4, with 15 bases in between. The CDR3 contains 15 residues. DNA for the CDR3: TGTGCCAGCAGCCAAATAGGGGTCCCCGGAAACACCATATATTTT. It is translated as CASSQIGVPGNTIYF. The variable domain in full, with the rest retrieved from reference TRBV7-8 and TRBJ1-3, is GAGVSQSPRYKVAKRGQDVALRCDPISGHVSLFWYQQALGQGPEFLTYFQNEAQLDKSGLPSDRFFAERPEGSVSTLKIQRTQQEDSAVYLCASSQIGVPGNTIYFGEGSWLTVV.

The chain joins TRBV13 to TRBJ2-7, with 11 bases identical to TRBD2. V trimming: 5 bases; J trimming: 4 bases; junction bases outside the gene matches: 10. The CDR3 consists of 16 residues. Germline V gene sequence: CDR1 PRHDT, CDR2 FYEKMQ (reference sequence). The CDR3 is CASSTRGTSGTYEQYF. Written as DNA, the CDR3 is TGTGCCAGCAGCACTAGGGGGACTAGCGGAACTTACGAGCAGTACTTC.

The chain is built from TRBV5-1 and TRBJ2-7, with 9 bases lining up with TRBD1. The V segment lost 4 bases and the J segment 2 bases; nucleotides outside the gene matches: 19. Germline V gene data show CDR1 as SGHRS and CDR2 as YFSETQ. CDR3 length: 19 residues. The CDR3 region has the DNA TGCGCCAGCAGCCCACCAGGAACCCACCGGGACAGGGTGACCTACGAGCAGTACTTC. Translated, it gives CASSPPGTHRDRVTYEQYF.

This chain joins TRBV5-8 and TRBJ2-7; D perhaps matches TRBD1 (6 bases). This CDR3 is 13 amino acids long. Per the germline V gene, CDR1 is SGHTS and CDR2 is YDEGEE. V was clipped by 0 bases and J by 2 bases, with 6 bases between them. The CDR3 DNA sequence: TGTGCCAGCAGCTTGGGGGGGCCCTACGAGCAGTACTTC. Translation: CASSLGGPYEQYF.

The CDR3 sequence: CASVTSGRTDTQYF. CDR3 DNA: TGTGCCAGCGTGACTAGCGGCCGCACAGATACGCAGTATTTT. The chain is built from TRBV28 and TRBJ2-3, with 9 bases aligning to TRBD2. The CDR3 contains 14 residues. J lost 1 base, V lost 8 bases, and 4 bases had no gene match. Germline V gene sequence: CDR1 MDHEN, CDR2 SYDVKM.

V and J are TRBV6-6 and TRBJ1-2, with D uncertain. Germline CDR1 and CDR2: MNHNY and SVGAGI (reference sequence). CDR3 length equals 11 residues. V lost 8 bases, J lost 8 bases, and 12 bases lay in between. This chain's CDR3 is CASANQWGYTF. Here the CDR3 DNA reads TGTGCCAGCGCCAACCAGTGGGGCTACACCTTC.

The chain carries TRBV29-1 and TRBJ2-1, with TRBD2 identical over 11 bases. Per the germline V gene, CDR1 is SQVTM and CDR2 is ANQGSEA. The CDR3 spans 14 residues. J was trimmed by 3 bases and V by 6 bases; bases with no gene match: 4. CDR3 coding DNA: TGCAGCGTGCTAGCGGGAGGCGGCTACAATGAGCAGTTCTTC. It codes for CSVLAGGGYNEQFF.

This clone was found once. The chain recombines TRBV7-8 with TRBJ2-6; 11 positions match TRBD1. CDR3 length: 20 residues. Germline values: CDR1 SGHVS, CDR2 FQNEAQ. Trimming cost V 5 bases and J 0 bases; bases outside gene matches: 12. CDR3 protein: CASSRQGMGQGVSGANVLTF. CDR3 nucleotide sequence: TGTGCCAGCAGCCGCCAGGGAATGGGACAGGGGGTCTCTGGGGCCAACGTCCTGACTTTC. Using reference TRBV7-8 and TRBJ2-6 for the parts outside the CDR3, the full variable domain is GAGVSQSPRYKVAKRGQDVALRCDPISGHVSLFWYQQALGQGPEFLTYFQNEAQLDKSGLPSDRFFAERPEGSVSTLKIQRTQQEDSAVYLCASSRQGMGQGVSGANVLTFGAGSRLTVL.

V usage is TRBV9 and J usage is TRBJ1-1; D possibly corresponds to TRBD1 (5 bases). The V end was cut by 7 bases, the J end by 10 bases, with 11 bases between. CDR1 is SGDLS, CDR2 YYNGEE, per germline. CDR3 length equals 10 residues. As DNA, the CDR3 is TGTGCCAGCGGGGGGTCGCGAGCTTTCTTT. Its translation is CASGGSRAFF.

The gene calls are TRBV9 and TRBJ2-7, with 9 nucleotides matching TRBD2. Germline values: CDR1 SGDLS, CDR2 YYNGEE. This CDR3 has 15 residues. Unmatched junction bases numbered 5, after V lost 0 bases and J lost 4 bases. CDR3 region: CASSVGSSGDYEQYF. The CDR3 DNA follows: TGTGCCAGCAGCGTAGGGTCTAGCGGGGATTACGAGCAGTACTTC. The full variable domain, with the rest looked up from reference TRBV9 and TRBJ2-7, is DSGVTQTPKHLITATGQRVTLRCSPRSGDLSVYWYQQSLDQGLQFLIQYYNGEERAKGNILERFSAQQFPDLHSELNLSSLELGDSALYFCASSVGSSGDYEQYFGPGTRLTVT.

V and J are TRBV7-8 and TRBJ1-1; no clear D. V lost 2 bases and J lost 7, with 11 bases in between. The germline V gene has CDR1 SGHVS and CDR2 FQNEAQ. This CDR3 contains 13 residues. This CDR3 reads CASSLLRGFEAFF. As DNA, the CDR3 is TGTGCCAGCAGCTTATTACGCGGTTTTGAAGCTTTCTTT.

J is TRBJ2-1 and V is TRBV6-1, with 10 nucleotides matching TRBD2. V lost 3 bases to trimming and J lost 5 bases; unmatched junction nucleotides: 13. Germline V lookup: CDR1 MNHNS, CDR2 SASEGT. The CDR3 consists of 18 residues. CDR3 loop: CASSEGPAGGPLDNEQFF. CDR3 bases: TGTGCCAGCAGTGAGGGGCCAGCGGGAGGGCCCTTAGACAATGAGCAGTTCTTC.

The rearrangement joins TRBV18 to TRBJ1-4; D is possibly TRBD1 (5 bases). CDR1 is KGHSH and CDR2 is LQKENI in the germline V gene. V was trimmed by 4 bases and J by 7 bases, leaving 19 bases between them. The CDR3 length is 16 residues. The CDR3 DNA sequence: TGTGCCAGCTCACGGCCGGGTATCAGGGTTGGTGAAAAACTGTTTTTT. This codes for CASSRPGIRVGEKLFF.

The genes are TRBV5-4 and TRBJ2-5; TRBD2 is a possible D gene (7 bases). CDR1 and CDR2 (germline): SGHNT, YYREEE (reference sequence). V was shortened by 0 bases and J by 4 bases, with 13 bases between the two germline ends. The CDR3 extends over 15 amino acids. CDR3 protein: CASSLDIRGGETQYF. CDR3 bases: TGTGCCAGCAGCTTGGATATTAGGGGGGGAGAGACCCAGTACTTC. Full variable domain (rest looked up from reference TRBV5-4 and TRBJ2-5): ETGVTQSPTHLIKTRGQQVTLRCSSQSGHNTVSWYQQALGQGPQFIFQYYREEENGRGNFPPRFSGLQFPNYSSELNVNALELDDSALYLCASSLDIRGGETQYFGPGTRLLVL.

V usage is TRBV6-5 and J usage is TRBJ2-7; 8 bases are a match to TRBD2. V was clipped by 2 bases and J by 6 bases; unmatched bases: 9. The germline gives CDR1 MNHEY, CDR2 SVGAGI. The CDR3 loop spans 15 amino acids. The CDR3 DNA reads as TGTGCCAGCAGTTACGAGGGGGGACTAGTCGTCGAGCAGTACTTC. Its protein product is CASSYEGGLVVEQYF.

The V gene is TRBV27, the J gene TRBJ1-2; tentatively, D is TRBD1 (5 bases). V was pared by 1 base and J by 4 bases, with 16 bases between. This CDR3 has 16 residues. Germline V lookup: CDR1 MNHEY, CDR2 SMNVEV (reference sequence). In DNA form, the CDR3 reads TGTGCCAGCAGTTTATACCCCCCCGGGGGTGGCTATGGCTACACCTTC. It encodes CASSLYPPGGGYGYTF.

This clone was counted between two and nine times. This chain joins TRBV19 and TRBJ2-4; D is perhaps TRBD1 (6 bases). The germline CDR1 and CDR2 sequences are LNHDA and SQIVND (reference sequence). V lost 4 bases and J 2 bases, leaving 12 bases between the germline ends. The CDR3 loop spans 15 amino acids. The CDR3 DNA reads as TGTGCCAGTAGTACCCCGTGGGGGCCCAAAAACATTCAGTACTTC. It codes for CASSTPWGPKNIQYF.

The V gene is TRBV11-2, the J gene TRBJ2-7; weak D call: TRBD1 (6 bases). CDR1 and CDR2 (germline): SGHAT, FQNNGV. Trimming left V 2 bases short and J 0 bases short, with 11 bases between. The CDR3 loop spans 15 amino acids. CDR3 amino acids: CASSLLGTFSYEQYF. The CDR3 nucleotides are TGTGCCAGCAGCTTACTTGGGACATTCTCCTACGAGCAGTACTTC.